What follows describes a single T cell receptor beta chain. Its cognate antigen is unknown. The data originate from a study of T cell responses to AZD1222 COVID-19 vaccine. Points from the study as a whole: Spike as a whole was targeted by vaccine-associated CD4 TCRs, dominant at 160-218 and 743-854. Possibly, clonal diversity was underestimated; donors were largely white British and included more females. Just a handful of AZD1222 recipients were seropositive at baseline. Variant regions that are unmutated are reportedly the target of nearly half of spike-specific TCRs.

The CDR3 contains 11 residues. Looked up from germline, CDR1 is ENHRY and CDR2 is SYGVKD. The V gene end was trimmed by 11 bases and the J gene end by 4 bases; junction bases not matched to a gene: 4. Generated by immunoSEQ multiplex PCR, the TCRdb table keeps only in-frame clones and is missing some. In the table there are about 130,000 clones, 70% to 90% of which are singletons. V usage is TRBV10-3 and J usage is TRBJ1-2; 7 bases are shared with TRBD1. Sequencing used peripheral blood, obtained on day 0 of AZD1222 vaccination. The TCR originated in an adult in good health. The chain's CDR3 is CAARDSYGYTF. The DNA of the CDR3 is TGTGCCGCCCGGGACAGCTATGGCTACACCTTC.